The 3 T cell receptor beta chains in this list originate from one sample, sequenced in a study of blood T cell repertoires in COVID-19. TCRdb keeps only in-frame clones here, not all; method: immunoSEQ multiplex PCR. Seen here are a few hundred thousand clones, less than 85% observed once, and the top ten hold 5.5% to 8.5%. Sequencing was carried out using peripheral blood. These receptors all stem from a woman aged 70-85 years with acute or convalescent COVID-19.

V is TRBV6-5 and J is TRBJ1-3; TRBD1 is a possible D gene (5 bases). Per germline, CDR1 MNHEY and CDR2 SVGAGI. CDR3 size: 16 residues. Trimming stripped 4 bases from V and 0 bases from J, with 13 bases between. CDR3 region: CASSFLGLSSGNTIYF. In DNA, the CDR3 is TGTGCCAGCAGTTTCTTGGGACTGTCCTCTGGAAACACCATATATTTT.

The chain recombines TRBV2 with TRBJ2-5; 7 bases are shared with TRBD1. The CDR3 is 14 residues long. The V gene's germline CDR1 is SNHLY and CDR2 FYNNEI. The J segment lost 4 bases and the V segment lost 6 bases, leaving 8 bases of the junction unmatched. CDR3 loop: CASRAGTVGETQYF. CDR3 in DNA: TGTGCCAGCAGGGCCGGGACAGTGGGAGAGACCCAGTACTTC.

The chain links TRBV4-3 to TRBJ2-2; D perhaps matches TRBD1 (6 bases). V lost 5 bases and J lost 0, with 7 bases in between. Germline assignment: CDR1 LGHNA and CDR2 YSLEER. The CDR3 runs 14 residues. CDR3 loop: CASSYRANTGELFF. As DNA, the CDR3 is TGCGCCAGCAGCTACAGGGCGAACACCGGGGAGCTGTTTTTT.